This entry describes one T cell receptor beta chain. The sample belongs to a study of CD8+ T cells in alopecia areata. The CDR3 consists of 15 residues. V was clipped by 2 bases and J by 4 bases, with 14 bases between them. Germline V gene sequence: CDR1 SGHTA, CDR2 FQGNSA. cDNA reverse transcribed from extracted RNA served as the sequencing template. The data were produced by immunoSEQ multiplex PCR, yet TCRdb's version contains in-frame clones alone and is incomplete. The repertoire holds roughly 120,000 clones, with around 64% as singletons. This sequence joins TRBV7-2 and TRBJ1-2, with D perhaps matching TRBD1 (6 bases). The TCR comes from a human donor in good health. The material sequenced was CD4+ T cells sorted from blood. The CDR3, as DNA: TGTGCCAGCAGCTTAACGGGACAAGTACCCTATGGCTACACCTTC. Protein product: CASSLTGQVPYGYTF.